This is a list of T cell receptor beta chains from one sample in a study of shared clonotypes between healthy human individuals. Using immunoSEQ multiplex PCR, the repertoire was profiled, and TCRdb retains in-frame clones only, with some absent. In the table there are around 990,000 clones, approximately 77% of which are singletons. The sequenced material came from memory CD4+ T cells from PBMCs. These receptors all stem from a man aged 18 to 29 in good health. Some clones in this sample may be carry-over from other donors' samples. Each CDR3 is given with its conserved first and last residue. D genes are given only for firm matches. Not every row has a clone size; where given, it reads once, few, many or a size class.

j_call | d_call | v_call | clone_size | cdr3_aa | cdr3_nt
TRBJ2-7 | - | TRBV18 | - | CASSPPSEEQYF | TGTGCCAGCTCACCACCATCAGAAGAGCAGTACTTC
TRBJ2-7 | - | TRBV5-5 | few | CASSIRQPGYEQYF | TGTGCCAGCAGCATACGACAGCCCGGGTACGAGCAGTACTTC
TRBJ2-7 | TRBD1 | TRBV6-1 | - | CATRTGAYEQYF | TGTGCCACCAGGACAGGGGCCTACGAGCAGTACTTC
TRBJ2-1 | TRBD1 | TRBV5-1 | - | CASSLAGQGYNEQFF | TGCGCCAGCAGCTTGGCCGGACAGGGTTACAATGAGCAGTTCTTC
TRBJ1-1 | TRBD1 | TRBV9 | - | CASSEGTGRYNTEAFF | TGTGCCAGCAGCGAGGGGACAGGGAGGTACAACACTGAAGCTTTCTTT
TRBJ1-1 | - | TRBV5-8 | - | CASSLMNTEAFF | TGTGCCAGCAGCCTTATGAACACTGAAGCTTTCTTT
TRBJ2-5 | - | TRBV19 | - | CASSIGGYRGEETQYF | TGTGCCAGTAGTATAGGGGGCTATAGAGGGGAAGAGACCCAGTACTTC
TRBJ2-5 | TRBD2 | TRBV7-2 | - | CASSPPGGETQYF | TGTGCCAGCAGTCCACCCGGGGGGGAGACCCAGTACTTC
TRBJ1-3 | - | TRBV5-4 | - | CASSLAAGTGNTIYF | TGTGCCAGCAGCTTGGCGGCCGGGACTGGAAACACCATATATTTT
TRBJ1-1 | TRBD1 | TRBV28 | few | CATGTANTEAFF | TGTGCCACTGGGACAGCTAACACTGAAGCTTTCTTT
TRBJ1-1 | - | TRBV18 | - | CASSPDGGETEAFF | TGTGCCAGCTCCCCCGACGGAGGGGAAACTGAAGCTTTCTTT
TRBJ1-5 | - | TRBV28 | - | CASSESGRNNQPQHF | TGTGCCAGCAGCGAGAGCGGTCGGAACAATCAGCCCCAGCATTTT
TRBJ2-6 | - | TRBV5-1 | - | CASSSTVPISGANVLTF | TGCGCCAGCAGCTCGACAGTGCCCATTTCTGGGGCCAACGTCCTGACTTTC
TRBJ1-4 | - | TRBV27 | - | CASSLRTTNEKLFF | TGTGCCAGCAGTCTCAGGACAACTAATGAAAAACTGTTTTTT
TRBJ1-3 | - | TRBV7-2 | - | CASSLMHRLDGNTIYF | TGTGCCAGCAGCTTGATGCACAGGCTGGATGGAAACACCATATATTTT
TRBJ2-1 | TRBD2 | TRBV2 | - | CASSEGSTSRRKGEQFF | TGTGCCAGCAGTGAAGGGTCGACTAGCCGACGAAAGGGTGAGCAGTTCTTC
TRBJ1-1 | - | TRBV7-9 | - | CASSPRVGVSTEAFF | TGTGCCAGCAGCCCTAGAGTTGGGGTAAGCACTGAAGCTTTCTTT
TRBJ2-6 | - | TRBV27 | - | CASSWGIGANVLTF | TGTGCCAGCAGTTGGGGCATCGGGGCCAACGTCCTGACTTTC
TRBJ2-5 | TRBD2 | TRBV5-1 | - | CASSAGTSGRIETQYF | TGCGCCAGCAGCGCGGGGACTAGCGGGAGGATAGAGACCCAGTACTTC
TRBJ2-4 | TRBD2 | TRBV2 | many | CASSRGGTKNIQYF | TGTGCCAGCAGTCGGGGGGGAACCAAAAACATTCAGTACTTC
TRBJ1-1 | TRBD1 | TRBV6-1 | - | CASRRGQGSETFF | TGTGCCAGCAGGAGAGGACAGGGGTCGGAAACTTTCTTT
TRBJ2-1 | TRBD2 | TRBV10-1 | - | CASSEQAGGPLSEQFF | TGCGCCAGCAGTGAACAAGCGGGAGGGCCTTTAAGTGAGCAGTTCTTC
TRBJ2-1 | - | TRBV7-8 | - | CASSLEGEIYNEQFF | TGTGCCAGCAGCTTAGAAGGGGAGATATACAATGAGCAGTTCTTC
TRBJ2-1 | - | TRBV7-2 | - | CASSLVAARAYNEQFF | TGTGCCAGCAGCTTAGTAGCGGCCCGTGCCTACAATGAGCAGTTCTTC
TRBJ1-5 | - | TRBV15 | - | CATSPTINQPQHF | TGTGCCACCAGCCCTACTATCAATCAGCCCCAGCATTTT
TRBJ2-7 | - | TRBV9 | - | CASSVGATITYEQYF | TGTGCCAGCAGCGTAGGTGCCACTATAACCTACGAGCAGTACTTC
TRBJ2-1 | - | TRBV5-1 | - | CASSPSTQQDEQFF | TGCGCCAGCAGCCCTTCTACACAACAGGATGAGCAGTTCTTC
TRBJ1-1 | TRBD1 | TRBV10-3 | - | CAIKKGQGRGGGGNTEAFF | TGTGCCATCAAAAAAGGACAGGGTAGGGGCGGCGGTGGGAACACTGAAGCTTTCTTT
TRBJ1-6 | - | TRBV6-5 | - | CASSSHLNNSPLHF | TGTGCCAGCAGTTCCCACCTAAATAATTCACCCCTCCACTTT
TRBJ1-2 | - | TRBV5-1 | few | CASSSSLYGYTF | TGCGCCAGCAGCTCATCCCTTTATGGCTACACCTTC
TRBJ1-3 | - | TRBV9 | - | CASSVDSRNTIYF | TGTGCCAGCAGCGTAGACAGTAGAAACACCATATATTTT
TRBJ2-3 | TRBD2 | TRBV11-1 | - | CASSRGLAGAGADTQYF | TGTGCCAGCAGCCGCGGACTAGCGGGAGCAGGGGCAGATACGCAGTATTTT
TRBJ2-2 | - | TRBV28 | - | CASIPGQPTGELFF | TGTGCCAGCATCCCGGGACAACCTACCGGGGAGCTGTTTTTT
TRBJ2-5 | - | TRBV27 | - | CASWSLGRAQETQYF | TGTGCCAGCTGGTCTCTGGGGCGGGCCCAAGAGACCCAGTACTTC
TRBJ1-1 | - | TRBV10-3 | - | CAISESGQSTEAFF | TGTGCCATCAGTGAGAGTGGACAGTCCACTGAAGCTTTCTTT
TRBJ1-1 | TRBD1 | TRBV6-5 | few | CASSYWGQKNTEAFF | TGTGCCAGCAGTTACTGGGGACAGAAGAACACTGAAGCTTTCTTT
TRBJ2-7 | TRBD2 | TRBV5-1 | - | CASSLGGLADYEQYF | TGCGCCAGCAGCTTGGGAGGACTAGCGGACTACGAGCAGTACTTC
TRBJ2-1 | - | TRBV28 | once | CACLAASSYNEQFF | TGTGCCTGCCTCGCGGCAAGCTCCTACAATGAGCAGTTCTTC
TRBJ2-3 | TRBD1 | TRBV2 | few | CASTPQGVTDTQYF | TGTGCCAGCACTCCTCAGGGGGTCACAGATACGCAGTATTTT
TRBJ2-7 | - | TRBV5-1 | few | CASSLTPRGSYEQYF | TGCGCCAGCAGCTTGACTCCCCGGGGCTCCTACGAGCAGTACTTC
TRBJ2-2 | TRBD1 | TRBV25-1 | - | CASSPLAGGPGELFF | TGTGCCAGCAGCCCCCTGGCAGGGGGCCCCGGGGAGCTGTTTTTT
TRBJ2-3 | - | TRBV12-5 | - | CASGPSGSTDTQYF | TGTGCTAGTGGTCCCTCGGGCAGCACAGATACGCAGTATTTT
TRBJ2-3 | - | TRBV2 | - | CASASLASTDTQYF | TGTGCCAGCGCGAGCCTAGCTAGCACAGATACGCAGTATTTT
TRBJ1-1 | - | TRBV5-4 | - | CASSLEQGGDTEAFF | TGTGCCAGCAGCTTGGAACAGGGAGGGGACACTGAAGCTTTCTTT
TRBJ1-1 | - | TRBV5-1 | - | CASSYFQGTEAFF | TGCGCCAGCAGCTATTTCCAGGGCACTGAAGCTTTCTTT
TRBJ2-1 | - | TRBV29-1 | - | CSVSTFARDVEQFF | TGCAGCGTCTCGACTTTCGCGAGAGACGTCGAGCAGTTCTTC
TRBJ2-7 | - | TRBV7-9 | - | CASSLAGGSEQYF | TGTGCCAGCAGCTTAGCAGGGGGTTCCGAGCAGTACTTC
TRBJ2-7 | TRBD1 | TRBV7-2 | - | CASSAGQGQEQYF | TGTGCCAGCAGCGCGGGACAGGGGCAGGAGCAGTACTTC
TRBJ2-5 | - | TRBV6-6 | - | CASSYTYQEAQYF | TGTGCCAGCAGTTACACCTATCAAGAAGCCCAGTACTTC
TRBJ2-5 | TRBD2 | TRBV5-1 | - | CASSRRGGYQETQYF | TGCGCCAGTTCCCGGCGGGGAGGGTACCAAGAGACCCAGTACTTC
TRBJ2-4 | TRBD1 | TRBV6-1 | - | CASSEQQGAKNIQYF | TGTGCCAGCAGTGAACAACAGGGGGCCAAAAACATTCAGTACTTC
TRBJ2-7 | - | TRBV30 | few | CAYTTGFSGNEQYF | TGTGCCTATACTACTGGGTTTTCGGGGAACGAGCAGTACTTC
TRBJ1-4 | - | TRBV5-6 | - | CASSLWGVTNEKLFF | TGTGCCAGCAGCTTGTGGGGCGTAACTAATGAAAAACTGTTTTTT
TRBJ1-1 | - | TRBV7-3 | - | CASSFYGGNTEAFF | TGTGCCAGCAGCTTCTACGGGGGAAACACTGAAGCTTTCTTT
TRBJ2-7 | TRBD2 | TRBV15 | - | CATSRDKAGVYEQYF | TGTGCCACCAGCAGAGACAAAGCGGGAGTCTACGAGCAGTACTTC
TRBJ2-3 | TRBD2 | TRBV11-3 | - | CASSPGLAGARNTQYF | TGTGCCAGCAGCCCAGGACTAGCGGGAGCGCGAAATACGCAGTATTTT
TRBJ2-7 | TRBD1 | TRBV7-8 | - | CASSLLRQGTYEQYF | TGTGCCAGCAGCTTATTGCGACAGGGTACCTACGAGCAGTACTTC
TRBJ2-7 | TRBD2 | TRBV6-6 | - | CASSYSGGSTYEQYF | TGTGCCAGCAGTTACTCCGGGGGGTCCACCTACGAGCAGTACTTC
TRBJ1-1 | - | TRBV27 | - | CASSFRRITEAFF | TGTGCCAGCAGTTTCAGGCGTATCACTGAAGCTTTCTTT